These 26 T cell receptor beta chains were sequenced from one sample in a study of CD8+ T cells in alopecia areata. Treatment in this sample: oral pan-JAK inhibitor, 5-10 mg twice daily. It was cDNA, reverse transcribed from extracted RNA, that served as the sequencing template. The table came from immunoSEQ multiplex PCR; TCRdb's copy has only in-frame clones and leaves some out. Of about 190,000 clones in the sample, 60% to 70% were seen once. The sequencing here drew on CD4+ T cells sorted from blood, taken at week 4, from a patient treated with tofacitinib. These receptor sequences come from a human donor with alopecia areata.

V is TRBV29-1 and J is TRBJ2-2, with TRBD2 identical over 9 bases. V lost 7 bases, J lost 6 bases, and 6 bases stayed unmatched. CDR1 and CDR2 (germline): SQVTM, ANQGSEA. This CDR3 comprises 13 residues. Here the CDR3 DNA reads TGCAGCGCCACAGCGGGAGGTGCCGGGGAGCTGTTTTTT. Translated: CSATAGGAGELFF.

This sequence joins TRBV29-1 and TRBJ2-1; 9 nucleotides align to TRBD2. The ends lost 2 bases at V and 8 bases at J; junction bases unmatched: 7. This CDR3 has 14 residues. Germline values: CDR1 SQVTM, CDR2 ANQGSEA. The CDR3 spells CSVELGGRGYEQFF. In DNA form, the CDR3 reads TGCAGCGTTGAATTGGGCGGGAGGGGGTATGAGCAGTTCTTC.

The J gene is TRBJ1-2, the V gene TRBV28; TRBD1 aligns across 7 bases. The germline CDR1 and CDR2 sequences are MDHEN and SYDVKM. The trim removed 6 bases at V and 4 bases at J, leaving 5 bases unmatched. The CDR3 covers 13 residues. The CDR3 region is CASSPTGSYGYTF. The DNA for the CDR3 is TGTGCCAGCAGCCCGACAGGGAGCTATGGCTACACCTTC.

This chain connects TRBV4-2 to TRBJ2-5, with D maybe TRBD2 (5 bases). Germline CDR1 reads LGHNA; CDR2 reads YNFKEQ. CDR3 size: 15 residues. Trimming left V 4 bases short and J 2 bases short, with 14 bases between. The CDR3 here is CASSPGTGRQETQYF. The CDR3 coding sequence is TGTGCCAGCAGCCCCGGCACGGGAAGGCAAGAGACCCAGTACTTC.

V gene TRBV18 combines with J gene TRBJ2-1; unclear D gene. The CDR3 covers 13 residues. Per the germline V gene, CDR1 is KGHSH and CDR2 is LQKENI. V was pared by 3 bases and J by 8 bases, with 11 bases between. This CDR3 reads CASSPLTPHEQFF. The CDR3 DNA reads TGTGCCAGCTCACCGCTGACTCCCCATGAGCAGTTCTTC.

The chain joins TRBV29-1 to TRBJ1-1; D unclear. This CDR3 spans 14 amino acids. Deletions cut 6 bases from V and 4 bases from J, with 18 bases between. CDR1 and CDR2 from the germline V gene are SQVTM and ANQGSEA. The CDR3 loop reads CSVGAGSWSTEAFF. DNA of the CDR3: TGCAGCGTGGGAGCGGGGTCCTGGTCCACTGAAGCTTTCTTT. Supplemented by reference TRBV29-1 and TRBJ1-1, the full variable domain reads SAVISQKPSRDICQRGTSLTIQCQVDSQVTMMFWYRQQPGQSLTLIATANQGSEATYESGFVIDKFPISRPNLTFSTLTVSNMSPEDSSIYLCSVGAGSWSTEAFFGQGTRLTVV.

This clone has more than one count but fewer than ten. The genes are TRBV21-1 and TRBJ2-5; the D segment call TRBD2 is taken from the table without a DNA check. TRBV21-1 is a recognized pseudogene. This CDR3 spans 14 amino acids. CDR3 nucleotides: TGTGCCAGAGGAGTAGTTGAGCCCCAAGAGACCCAGTACTTC. As protein: CARGVVEPQETQYF.

The V and J genes are TRBV29-1 and TRBJ1-1; 7 bases agree with TRBD1. Germline CDR1 SQVTM, CDR2 ANQGSEA. The V segment lost 4 bases and the J segment 5 bases; nucleotides outside the gene matches: 7. The CDR3 has 13 amino acids. CDR3 region: CSVVDREGTEAFF. CDR3 in DNA: TGCAGCGTTGTTGACAGGGAAGGTACTGAAGCTTTCTTT.

V and J are TRBV7-2 and TRBJ2-5; weak D call: TRBD2 (6 bases). There are 15 residues in the CDR3. Deletions cut 6 bases from V and 4 bases from J, with 18 bases between. The V gene's germline CDR1 is SGHTA and CDR2 FQGNSA. The CDR3 loop is CASRFPGMRGETQYF. For the CDR3, the DNA is TGTGCCAGCAGGTTCCCAGGGATGCGGGGAGAGACCCAGTACTTC.

The chain has TRBV25-1 and TRBJ2-3; 9 bases fit TRBD1. Germline V lookup: CDR1 MGHDK, CDR2 SYGVNS. The CDR3 spans 17 residues. The V and J ends lost 1 base and 3 bases, in that order; junction bases with no gene match: 8. CDR3 amino acids: CASSELGSGTGTDTQYF. DNA of the CDR3: TGTGCCAGCAGTGAATTAGGCTCGGGGACAGGGACAGATACGCAGTATTTT.

The genes are TRBV14 and TRBJ2-3; D gene unclear. Per the germline V gene, CDR1 is SGHDN and CDR2 is FVKESK. This CDR3 has 13 residues. V lost 4 bases and J lost 4, with 9 bases in between. This CDR3 reads CASSPHLADTQYF. In DNA, the CDR3 is TGTGCCAGCAGCCCTCATCTAGCAGATACGCAGTATTTT. Complete variable domain (other parts from reference TRBV14 and TRBJ2-3): EAGVTQFPSHSVIEKGQTVTLRCDPISGHDNLYWYRRVMGKEIKFLLHFVKESKQDESGMPNNRFLAERTGGTYSTLKVQPAELEDSGVYFCASSPHLADTQYFGPGTRLTVL.

The chain joins TRBV30 to TRBJ1-1; D gene unclear. V was trimmed by 3 bases and J by 11 bases, leaving 13 bases between them. Germline V gives CDR1 GTSNPN, CDR2 SVGIG (reference sequence). The CDR3 contains 11 residues. DNA for the CDR3: TGTGCCTGGAGATCGAGTGAAACGGCTTTCTTT. Its protein product is CAWRSSETAFF.

CDR3 amino acids: CSASDLYGYTF. Written as DNA, the CDR3 is TGCAGTGCTTCGGACCTCTATGGCTACACCTTC. J is TRBJ1-2 and V is TRBV20-1; D is uncertain. Germline assignment: CDR1 DFQATT and CDR2 SNEGSKA (reference sequence). CDR3 size: 11 residues. Trimming cost V 5 bases and J 4 bases, with 8 bases left between them.

This clone has only one observation. This same CDR3 is encoded by further DNA sequences in the sample. The chain employs TRBV15 and TRBJ2-7; D not resolved. CDR1 LNHNV and CDR2 YYDKDF come from the germline V gene (reference sequence). V gave up 0 bases and J gave up 0 bases, with 6 bases separating them. This CDR3 contains 14 residues. CDR3 bases: TGTGCCACCAGCAGAGATCGGCACTCCTACGAGCAGTACTTC. Residues: CATSRDRHSYEQYF. The complete variable domain, with remaining parts taken from reference TRBV15 and TRBJ2-7, reads DAMVIQNPRYQVTQFGKPVTLSCSQTLNHNVMYWYQQKSSQAPKLLFHYYDKDFNNEADTPDNFQSRRPNTSFCFLDIRSPGLGDTAMYLCATSRDRHSYEQYFGPGTRLTVT.

The chain carries TRBV29-1 and TRBJ2-7; perhaps TRBD1 as D (6 bases). CDR1 and CDR2 from the germline V gene are SQVTM and ANQGSEA. The CDR3 contains 13 residues. V was trimmed by 1 base and J by 3 bases, leaving 10 bases between them. The CDR3 nucleotides read TGCAGCGTTGAAGCAGGGGCCGACTACGAGCAGTACTTC. Translated: CSVEAGADYEQYF.

The chain carries TRBV30 and TRBJ1-2, with 8 bases aligning to TRBD1. Germline V gene data show CDR1 as GTSNPN and CDR2 as SVGIG (reference sequence). The CDR3 sequence is 15 residues long. Trimming removed 3 bases from V and 8 bases from J; junction bases left unmatched: 14. The CDR3 DNA reads as TGTGCCTGGAGGGGGGCCGGGACAGGAGGAGAGGGCTACACCTTC. Translated: CAWRGAGTGGEGYTF.

The chain uses TRBV11-3 and TRBJ2-5; D unclear. The germline V and J ends were trimmed by 1 base and 5 bases, with 14 bases remaining between them. The CDR3 has 15 amino acids. Germline loops: CDR1 SGHNT, CDR2 YENEEA. This CDR3 reads CASSLGTTPLETQYF. CDR3 DNA: TGTGCCAGCAGCTTAGGGACGACCCCTTTGGAGACCCAGTACTTC.

This sequence joins TRBV2 and TRBJ2-1; D is undetermined. CDR1 SNHLY and CDR2 FYNNEI come from the germline V gene. The CDR3 runs 11 residues. Trimming left V 7 bases short and J 10 bases short, with 11 bases between. DNA for the CDR3: TGTGCCAGCATATCAGGACGGGAGCAGTTCTTC. Translated, it gives CASISGREQFF.

The chain has TRBV29-1 and TRBJ2-4; D is uncertain. The CDR3 is made up of 15 amino acids. CDR1 and CDR2 (germline): SQVTM, ANQGSEA. The V and J ends lost 4 bases and 0 bases respectively, with 13 bases between them. For the CDR3, the DNA is TGCAGCGTTGGTGAAGGGTTAGTAGCCAAAAACATTCAGTACTTC. It encodes CSVGEGLVAKNIQYF.

CDR3 nucleotides: TGTGCCAGCAGCTTAGACGTAGATTCGGGTGGCTACACCTTC. It encodes CASSLDVDSGGYTF. The chain links TRBV7-9 to TRBJ1-2; unclear D gene. CDR3 length: 14 residues. Germline CDR1 is SEHNR and CDR2 is FQNEAQ (reference sequence). V gave up 1 base and J gave up 7 bases, with 13 bases separating them. Combining the CDR3 with reference TRBV7-9 and TRBJ1-2 gives the whole variable domain DTGVSQNPRHKITKRGQNVTFRCDPISEHNRLYWYRQTLGQGPEFLTYFQNEAQLEKSRLLSDRFSAERPKGSFSTLEIQRTEQGDSAMYLCASSLDVDSGGYTFGSGTRLTVV.

The chain carries TRBV7-2 and TRBJ2-1; weak D call: TRBD2 (6 bases). Germline V lookup: CDR1 SGHTA, CDR2 FQGNSA. V lost 5 bases, J lost 15 bases, and 20 bases lay in between. This CDR3 is 13 amino acids long. CDR3 region: CASSLKHGSEGFF. The CDR3, as DNA: TGTGCCAGCAGCCTAAAGCACGGATCGGAGGGGTTCTTC. The full variable domain, rest sourced from reference TRBV7-2 and TRBJ2-1, is GAGVSQSPSNKVTEKGKDVELRCDPISGHTALYWYRQSLGQGLEFLIYFQGNSAPDKSGLPSDRFSAERTGGSVSTLTIQRTQQEDSAVYLCASSLKHGSEGFFGPGTRLTVL.

This clone was seen once. The chain links TRBV29-1 to TRBJ2-3; weak D call: TRBD2 (6 bases). Trimming removed 0 bases from V and 8 bases from J, with 15 bases in between. CDR1 and CDR2 from the germline V gene are SQVTM and ANQGSEA. This CDR3 has 14 residues. The CDR3 here is CSVEDRRAAGTQYF. The CDR3 DNA sequence: TGCAGCGTTGAAGATCGGAGGGCCGCCGGTACGCAGTATTTT.

The V gene is TRBV7-2, the J gene TRBJ2-1; 10 positions agree with TRBD2. The CDR3 spans 15 residues. Losses at the gene ends were 5 bases for V and 3 bases for J; bases not matched to a gene: 4. Germline values: CDR1 SGHTA, CDR2 FQGNSA. Written as DNA, the CDR3 is TGTGCCAGCAGCGGTTCTAGCGGGAGCTACAATGAGCAGTTCTTC. This sequence encodes CASSGSSGSYNEQFF.

V gene TRBV7-9 combines with J gene TRBJ1-2; D possibly corresponds to TRBD1 (5 bases). Looked up from germline, CDR1 is SEHNR and CDR2 is FQNEAQ (reference sequence). The CDR3 spans 13 residues. The germline V and J ends were trimmed by 3 bases and 5 bases, with 10 bases remaining between them. CDR3 sequence reads: CASSLGPTYGYTF. CDR3 in DNA: TGTGCCAGCAGCTTGGGACCGACTTATGGCTACACCTTC.

The CDR3 nucleotides are TGTGCCTGGCCCGGGACAGGGGTGAACTTAATGGATGGCTACACCTTC. Amino acid sequence: CAWPGTGVNLMDGYTF. The chain carries TRBV30 and TRBJ1-2; 10 nucleotides match TRBD1. J was trimmed by 6 bases and V by 5 bases; bases with no gene match: 15. Germline CDR1 reads GTSNPN; CDR2 reads SVGIG (reference sequence). CDR3 length: 16 amino acids.

Only a few counts were recorded for this clone. The gene calls are TRBV5-1 and TRBJ2-5; 7 bases agree with TRBD1. This CDR3 comprises 15 residues. Trimming removed 4 bases from V and 5 bases from J; junction bases left unmatched: 11. Germline V gene data show CDR1 as SGHRS and CDR2 as YFSETQ. The CDR3 spells CASSDQGQPWETQYF. The CDR3 DNA reads TGCGCCAGCAGCGACCAGGGACAGCCTTGGGAGACCCAGTACTTC.